One sample yielded the 13 T cell receptor beta chains listed below, sequenced in a study of blood T cell repertoires in COVID-19. The protocol was immunoSEQ multiplex PCR, while the TCRdb copy is restricted to in-frame clones and leaves out a portion. Altogether around 57,000 clones are present, around 88% being singletons, with the ten largest covering 15% to 20%. Sequencing used peripheral blood. These receptors originate from a woman of 80 years or more with active COVID-19.

The DNA for the CDR3 is TGTGCCAGCTCACGGGACAGTCAGAGGAATGAAAAACTGTTTTTT. It translates to CASSRDSQRNEKLFF. V usage is TRBV18 and J usage is TRBJ1-4, with TRBD1 identical over 7 bases. V gave up 4 bases and J gave up 5 bases; unmatched junction bases: 7. This CDR3 spans 15 amino acids. Germline-derived CDR1 and CDR2 are KGHSH and LQKENI. Together with reference TRBV18 and TRBJ1-4, the CDR3 gives the full variable domain: NAGVMQNPRHLVRRRGQEARLRCSPMKGHSHVYWYRQLPEEGLKFMVYLQKENIIDESGMPKERFSAEFPKEGPSILRIQQVVRGDSAAYFCASSRDSQRNEKLFFGSGTQLSVL.

The rearrangement uses TRBV6-6 and TRBJ2-5; D is ambiguous. Per the germline V gene, CDR1 is MNHNY and CDR2 is SVGAGI (reference sequence). CDR3 length: 11 amino acids. Trimming removed 7 bases from V and 5 bases from J, with 8 bases in between. CDR3 amino acids: CASTEWETQYF. The CDR3 nucleotides read TGTGCCAGCACCGAGTGGGAGACCCAGTACTTC.

The J gene is TRBJ2-3, the V gene TRBV10-3, with D perhaps matching TRBD1 (6 bases). The CDR3 contains 14 residues. Germline CDR1 and CDR2: ENHRY and SYGVKD. The V gene lost 2 bases and the J gene lost 5 bases, with 11 bases spanning the gap. CDR3 bases: TGTGCCATCAGTGAGCCAGGGGTCGAAGATACGCAGTATTTT. Its translation: CAISEPGVEDTQYF.

V and J are TRBV27 and TRBJ1-4, with 7 bases fitting TRBD1. Germline trimming cut 6 bases from V and 0 bases from J; bases unmatched to any gene: 1. The CDR3 is made up of 14 amino acids. Germline V gene data show CDR1 as MNHEY and CDR2 as SMNVEV (reference sequence). CDR3 coding DNA: TGTGCCAGCAGCGGACAGGCAACTAATGAAAAACTGTTTTTT. It codes for CASSGQATNEKLFF.

The count of this clone is one. The chain joins TRBV25-1 to TRBJ2-1; D is perhaps TRBD2 (6 bases). V gave up 3 bases and J gave up 6 bases, with 15 bases separating them. In germline, CDR1 is MGHDK, CDR2 SYGVNS. The CDR3 extends over 15 amino acids. Here the CDR3 DNA reads TGTGCCAGCAGTGAGGGGGGTTCCTCCGGCAATGAGCAGTTCTTC. Its protein product is CASSEGGSSGNEQFF.

This chain links TRBV5-4 with TRBJ2-2, with 7 bases fitting TRBD2. Germline CDR1 SGHNT, CDR2 YYREEE (reference sequence). After removal of 4 bases from V and 3 bases from J, the junction contained 6 bases not matched to a gene. The CDR3 runs 15 residues. CDR3 sequence (DNA): TGTGCCAGCAGCCGTTTGGGGGGGGACACCGGGGAGCTGTTTTTT. Its translation is CASSRLGGDTGELFF.

This chain links TRBV13 with TRBJ2-7; 11 bases are a match to TRBD1. The CDR3 length is 15 residues. The ends lost 4 bases at V and 2 bases at J; junction bases unmatched: 4. Per the germline V gene, CDR1 is PRHDT and CDR2 is FYEKMQ (reference sequence). In DNA, the CDR3 is TGTGCCAGCAGCTCCCAGGGACAGGGGGCCTACGAGCAGTACTTC. It specifies CASSSQGQGAYEQYF.

The chain is built from TRBV29-1 and TRBJ1-2; 11 bases are shared with TRBD1. The CDR3 has 15 amino acids. The ends lost 6 bases at V and 4 bases at J; junction bases unmatched: 10. The germline V gene has CDR1 SQVTM and CDR2 ANQGSEA. The CDR3 region has the DNA TGCAGCGTCACCGGGACAGGGGGAGAGGGCTATGGCTACACCTTC. Translation: CSVTGTGGEGYGYTF.

The genes are TRBV7-2 and TRBJ2-4, with 7 bases matching TRBD1. Germline CDR1 is SGHTA and CDR2 is FQGNSA. The CDR3 loop spans 13 amino acids. J lost 7 bases, V lost 5 bases, and 5 bases had no gene match. CDR3 loop: CASSTTGANIQYF. CDR3 DNA sequence: TGTGCCAGCAGCACAACAGGGGCGAACATTCAGTACTTC.

The chain has TRBV9 and TRBJ2-3, with D unclear. Germline CDR1 and CDR2: SGDLS and YYNGEE. The germline V and J ends were trimmed by 0 bases and 6 bases, with 8 bases remaining between them. The CDR3 is 13 residues long. CDR3: CASSVGWRDTQYF. CDR3 DNA: TGTGCCAGCAGCGTAGGTTGGCGGGATACGCAGTATTTT. Filled out from reference TRBV9 and TRBJ2-3, the complete variable domain reads DSGVTQTPKHLITATGQRVTLRCSPRSGDLSVYWYQQSLDQGLQFLIQYYNGEERAKGNILERFSAQQFPDLHSELNLSSLELGDSALYFCASSVGWRDTQYFGPGTRLTVL.

This clone was counted once. This chain joins TRBV2 and TRBJ2-3; D gene uncertain. Germline values: CDR1 SNHLY, CDR2 FYNNEI. The CDR3 runs 13 residues. Trimming pared 6 bases from V and 5 bases from J, leaving 12 bases between. The CDR3 loop is CASRVVEKDTQYF. The CDR3 DNA reads TGTGCCAGCAGAGTGGTGGAGAAAGATACGCAGTATTTT. The full variable domain, rest sourced from reference TRBV2 and TRBJ2-3, is EPEVTQTPSHQVTQMGQEVILRCVPISNHLYFYWYRQILGQKVEFLVSFYNNEISEKSEIFDDQFSVERPDGSNFTLKIRSTKLEDSAMYFCASRVVEKDTQYFGPGTRLTVL.

The sample holds a few counts of this clone. This chain links TRBV6-2 or TRBV6-3 with TRBJ2-3; maybe TRBD2 (7 bases). The CDR3 consists of 17 residues. Germline assignment: CDR1 MNHEY and CDR2 SVGEGT. V lost 6 bases and J 1 base, leaving 20 bases between the germline ends. In DNA, the CDR3 is TGTGCCAGCAGCCCCCGGGGGGCCAGGGTTGGCACAGATACGCAGTATTTT. It codes for CASSPRGARVGTDTQYF.

This clone was recorded only once. This chain uses TRBV15 with TRBJ2-7; 9 bases agree with TRBD2. CDR1 LNHNV and CDR2 YYDKDF come from the germline V gene (reference sequence). Germline trimming cut 1 base from V and 4 bases from J; bases unmatched to any gene: 5. CDR3 length equals 15 residues. The CDR3 loop is CATSRVASGDYEQYF. The CDR3, as DNA: TGTGCCACCAGCAGAGTGGCTAGCGGGGATTACGAGCAGTACTTC.